The rows below give T cell receptor beta chains drawn from one sample of a study of metastatic and nonmetastatic thyroid tumors. TCRdb reanalyzed the PCR reads with MiXCR. The sample has around 10,000 clones, over 25% seen once; the top ten hold about 11%. Material: tumor tissue. Source of these receptors: a male donor with papillary thyroid cancer or a benign thyroid nodule (not recorded which). Some clones in this sample may be carry-over from other donors' samples. The CDR3 runs from the conserved cysteine through the conserved F or W. The order of the fields is D gene, V gene, J gene, clone size, CDR3 DNA, CDR3 protein. D genes are given only for firm matches. Not all rows give a size; the values are once, few, many and, for expanded clones, a class.

-	TRBV30	TRBJ1-3	-	TGTGCCTGGAAGCAGAACTCTGGAAACACCATATATTTT	CAWKQNSGNTIYF
-	TRBV6-1	TRBJ2-7	-	TGTGCCAGCAGTGGCCCTGCCGAGCAGTACTTC	CASSGPAEQYF
TRBD1	TRBV6-2/TRBV6-3	TRBJ2-2	-	TGTGCCAGCAGAGACAGGGGGCAAACCGGGGAGCTGTTTTTT	CASRDRGQTGELFF
TRBD2	TRBV20-1	TRBJ2-5	-	TGCGGTGCTAGAGATGGGGGCGGGAGGGCCTGGGAGACCCATTACTTC	CGARDGGGRAWETHYF
-	TRBV7-2	TRBJ1-3	medium-sized	TGTGCCAGCAGCTTATACAGGGAGGCTGGAAACACCATATATTTT	CASSLYREAGNTIYF
-	TRBV20-1	TRBJ2-1	-	TGCAGTGCTAGAGCGGGGGAAGGACTAAGCGAGAGTGAGCAGTTCTTC	CSARAGEGLSESEQFF
-	TRBV24-1	TRBJ1-2	few	TGTGCCACCAGTGATTCTTCCAGGACCTATGGCTACACCTTC	CATSDSSRTYGYTF
-	TRBV28	TRBJ2-2	few	TGTGCCAGCCTAAAAAGGGGCACCGGGGAGCTGTTTTTT	CASLKRGTGELFF
-	TRBV6-9	TRBJ2-1	few	TGCGGCCTCCCGAGGTGGCCATACAATGAGCAGTTCTTC	CGLPRWPYNEQFF
TRBD2	TRBV5-1	TRBJ2-1	-	TGCGCCAGCAGCTTGGGGACTAGCGGGAATGAGCAGTTCTTC	CASSLGTSGNEQFF
-	TRBV6-5	TRBJ1-6	few	TGTGCCAGCAGTTACTCGGGCAGGGGCTCTTCACCCCTCCACTTT	CASSYSGRGSSPLHF
TRBD1	TRBV7-2	TRBJ2-5	-	TGTGCCAGCAGCTCACAGGGGGCAGGCGAGACCCAGTACTTC	CASSSQGAGETQYF
-	TRBV20-1	TRBJ2-7	-	TGCAGTGCTAGGTCTCCCCTATCGGACTCTCTCTACGAGCAGTACTTC	CSARSPLSDSLYEQYF
TRBD2	TRBV19	TRBJ2-1	-	TGTGCCAGTAGCGCCACTAGCGGTCTTGAGCAGTTCTTC	CASSATSGLEQFF
TRBD2	TRBV11-2	TRBJ2-1	once	TGTGCCAGCAGCCCCCAAGCTACTAGCGGGAGCTACAATGAGCAGTTCTTC	CASSPQATSGSYNEQFF
TRBD1	TRBV19	TRBJ2-7	-	TGTGCCAGTAGTACCCGGGGACAGGGGATGGGCGAGCAGTACTTC	CASSTRGQGMGEQYF
-	TRBV27	TRBJ2-5	few	TGTGCCAGCAGTTTAGAGACCCAGTACTTC	CASSLETQYF
TRBD2	TRBV20-1	TRBJ2-1	-	TGCAGTGCAGACCTCTCCGGGACTAGCGGGAAGAATGAGCAGTTCTTC	CSADLSGTSGKNEQFF
-	TRBV11-1	TRBJ1-1	many	TGTGCCAGCAGCCCAAGTAGGGCAGCCTTTATGAACACTGAAGCTTTCTTT	CASSPSRAAFMNTEAFF
-	TRBV20-1	TRBJ1-5	many	TGCAGTGCTTCACAGCAGGGTTCAGGATCCCTACAGCCCCAGCATTTT	CSASQQGSGSLQPQHF
-	TRBV28	TRBJ1-4	few	TGTGCCAGCAGTTCCCCAGGGAAAGAGAATGAAAAACTGTTTTTT	CASSSPGKENEKLFF
TRBD1	TRBV2	TRBJ1-2	medium-sized	TGTGCCAGCATGGTCGGACAGGGAAGGGACTATGGCTACACCTTC	CASMVGQGRDYGYTF
-	TRBV7-9	TRBJ1-6	medium-sized	TGTGCCAGCAGCACCCCTAATTCACCCCTCCACTTT	CASSTPNSPLHF
-	TRBV6-1	TRBJ1-2	medium-sized	TGTGCCAGCAGTGAACAGGGAGGAGGTGGCTACACCTTC	CASSEQGGGGYTF
-	TRBV14	TRBJ2-7	-	TGTGCCAACAGCCCCCTGGGCGGCTACGAGCAGTACTTC	CANSPLGGYEQYF
TRBD1	TRBV4-2	TRBJ1-5	-	TGTGCCAGCAGCCAAGATAAGGGGGCCGGGCAGCCCCAGCATTTT	CASSQDKGAGQPQHF
-	TRBV27	TRBJ1-6	medium-sized	TGTGCCAGCAGTTTCCTCCCCTCCGGGGCGGGGAATTCACCCCTCCACTTT	CASSFLPSGAGNSPLHF
-	TRBV10-3	TRBJ2-7	few	TGTGCCATCAGGAACCGAACAGGGCTAGGAATCTACGAGCAGTACTTC	CAIRNRTGLGIYEQYF
-	TRBV28	TRBJ1-3	-	TGTGCCAGCAGCGCTCCCTCTGGAAACACCATATATTTT	CASSAPSGNTIYF
-	TRBV7-7	TRBJ1-2	-	TGTGCTAAGAGGGGGTCGGTAGGAGGCTACACCTTC	CAKRGSVGGYTF
TRBD1	TRBV27	TRBJ1-6	-	TGTGCCAGCAGTTTATCGACAGGGGGAAGGTCACCCCTCCACTTT	CASSLSTGGRSPLHF
TRBD2	TRBV18	TRBJ2-7	once	TGTGCCAGCTCACAGACTAGCGGGAACTACGAGCAGTACTTC	CASSQTSGNYEQYF
TRBD1	TRBV20-1	TRBJ1-3	-	TGCAGTGCTAGGGGCCGGACAGGATCCCCCTCTGGAAACACCATATATTTT	CSARGRTGSPSGNTIYF
-	TRBV7-2	TRBJ1-2	-	TGTGCCAGCAGCTTCGGGGCCCGGGGAAGGGATTGCTACACCTTC	CASSFGARGRDCYTF
TRBD2	TRBV27	TRBJ2-1	few	TGTGCCAGCAGTAGACCGGGACTAGCGAGAAGCTCCTACAATGAGCAGTTCTTC	CASSRPGLARSSYNEQFF
-	TRBV5-1	TRBJ1-5	-	TGCGCCAGCAGCCTCACGGGGATTAATCAGCCCCAGCATTTT	CASSLTGINQPQHF
-	TRBV11-2	TRBJ2-2	medium-sized	TGTGCCAGCAGCTTAGTCCCGACCGGGGAGCTGTTTTTT	CASSLVPTGELFF
-	TRBV5-1	TRBJ2-2	-	TGCGCCAGCAGCTCAGATAACACCGGGGAGCTGTTTTTT	CASSSDNTGELFF
TRBD2	TRBV30	TRBJ2-5	-	TGTGCCCAGGCGGCGGGCGGGGGGACCCAGTACTTC	CAQAAGGGTQYF
-	TRBV12-3/TRBV12-4	TRBJ2-5	few	TGTGCCAGCACCGATTTGATGGGAGAGACCCAGTACTTC	CASTDLMGETQYF